These 6 T cell receptor beta chains were sequenced from one sample in a study of technical replicates of blood from a handful of donors. TCRdb keeps only in-frame clones here, not all; method: immunoSEQ multiplex PCR. Of around 90,000 clones listed, 94% were seen once; the top ten hold about 0.23%. The sample taken for sequencing was T cells isolated from PBMCs. Source of these receptors: a human donor in good health.

The chain uses TRBV4-1 and TRBJ1-4; the D gene is possibly TRBD1 (5 bases). CDR3 length equals 15 residues. The germline V gene encodes CDR1 MGHRA and CDR2 YSYEKL. Trimming cost V 1 base and J 6 bases, with 12 bases left between them. CDR3 in amino acids: CASSQAGFGDEKLFF. The CDR3 nucleotides are TGCGCCAGCAGCCAAGCAGGGTTTGGGGATGAAAAACTGTTTTTT.

This clone was picked up one time. The rearrangement uses TRBV9 and TRBJ2-3; 9 positions match TRBD1. Germline V lookup: CDR1 SGDLS, CDR2 YYNGEE. The CDR3 is 15 amino acids. Trimming removed 1 base from V and 4 bases from J; junction bases left unmatched: 4. CDR3 in amino acids: CASSVWTGVADTQYF. DNA for the CDR3: TGTGCCAGCAGCGTATGGACAGGGGTGGCAGATACGCAGTATTTT.

This chain links TRBV7-9 with TRBJ1-1; the D gene is possibly TRBD1 (6 bases). This CDR3 is 12 amino acids long. CDR1 SEHNR and CDR2 FQNEAQ come from the germline V gene (reference sequence). Trimming removed 2 bases from V and 7 bases from J, with 8 bases in between. CDR3 DNA: TGTGCCAGCAGCTTAACAGGGAGTGAAGCTTTCTTT. This sequence encodes CASSLTGSEAFF.

This chain uses TRBV27 with TRBJ1-1; 8 nucleotides align to TRBD1. This CDR3 region has 15 residues. V lost 5 bases to trimming and J lost 1 base; unmatched junction nucleotides: 6. Per the germline V gene, CDR1 is MNHEY and CDR2 is SMNVEV (reference sequence). The CDR3 protein is CASSQDRDSNTEAFF. The CDR3, as DNA: TGTGCCAGCAGTCAGGACAGGGATTCGAACACTGAAGCTTTCTTT.

The chain links TRBV11-2 to TRBJ1-2; D might be TRBD1 (6 bases). Germline-derived CDR1 and CDR2 are SGHAT and FQNNGV. The CDR3 loop spans 12 amino acids. V lost 5 bases and J 4 bases, leaving 8 bases between the germline ends. CDR3: CASSQQGYGYTF. CDR3 sequence (DNA): TGTGCCAGCAGCCAACAGGGCTATGGCTACACCTTC. Based on the CDR3 plus reference TRBV11-2 and TRBJ1-2, the full variable domain is EAGVAQSPRYKIIEKRQSVAFWCNPISGHATLYWYQQILGQGPKLLIQFQNNGVVDDSQLPKDRFSAERLKGVDSTLKIQPAKLEDSAVYLCASSQQGYGYTFGSGTRLTVV.

V is TRBV28 and J is TRBJ1-4; 7 bases match TRBD1. V shed 6 bases and J 5 bases; nucleotides not matched to a gene: 6. CDR3 length: 14 amino acids. The germline V gene encodes CDR1 MDHEN and CDR2 SYDVKM. Here the CDR3 reads CASSQGQENEKLFF. CDR3 bases: TGTGCCAGCAGCCAAGGACAGGAGAATGAAAAACTGTTTTTT.